These 8 T cell receptor beta chains share one sample of origin, sequenced in a study of OX40 agonist ivuxolimab in advanced cancers. Libraries were prepared by immunoSEQ multiplex PCR; TCRdb keeps only in-frame clonotypes and omits some of them. Seen here are tens of thousands of clones, approximately 85% observed once, and the top ten hold less than 0.65%. This specimen consisted of CD4+ or CD8+ T cells sorted from blood, obtained in a trial of the OX40 agonist ivuxolimab. These TCRs come from an adult with an advanced solid tumor such as melanoma, head and neck, liver or kidney cancer.

The genes are TRBV9 and TRBJ1-4; 12 nucleotides agree with TRBD1. After removal of 4 bases from V and 6 bases from J, the junction contained 10 bases not matched to a gene. Germline V gene lookup returns CDR1 SGDLS and CDR2 YYNGEE. The CDR3 is 17 amino acids. CDR3 region: CASSIGTGGPPYEKLFF. CDR3 DNA: TGTGCCAGCAGCATAGGGACAGGGGGCCCTCCTTATGAAAAACTGTTTTTT.

The V and J genes are TRBV2 and TRBJ1-6, with D tentatively TRBD1 (5 bases). CDR1 and CDR2 from the germline V gene are SNHLY and FYNNEI. Trimming removed 2 bases at V and 7 bases at J, with 15 bases between. The CDR3 is 16 amino acids. In DNA form, the CDR3 reads TGTGCCAGCAGTGAACAAGGGCCAGGGAAAAATTCACCCCTCCACTTT. Protein sequence: CASSEQGPGKNSPLHF.

The genes are TRBV6-5 and TRBJ1-4; D not resolved. Trimming pared 8 bases from V and 2 bases from J, leaving 15 bases between. From germline, CDR1 is MNHEY and CDR2 SVGAGI. This CDR3 contains 15 residues. The CDR3 spells CASSSQRGTNEKLFF. The CDR3 DNA reads as TGTGCCAGCTCAAGCCAAAGAGGGACTAATGAAAAACTGTTTTTT.

The chain couples TRBV10-3 to TRBJ2-1; D remains ambiguous. V lost 3 bases to trimming and J lost 1 base, with 13 bases between them. Germline V gene sequence: CDR1 ENHRY, CDR2 SYGVKD. The CDR3 runs 16 residues. The CDR3 nucleotides are TGTGCCATCAGTGATCTCCGTGCGACGTCCTACAATGAGCAGTTCTTC. Its translation is CAISDLRATSYNEQFF.

This clone was seen a few times. The gene calls are TRBV7-8 and TRBJ1-6, with 8 bases aligning to TRBD1. This CDR3 contains 15 residues. The ends lost 3 bases at V and 7 bases at J; junction bases unmatched: 5. Germline-derived CDR1 and CDR2 are SGHVS and FQNEAQ. The CDR3 DNA follows: TGTGCCAGCAGCTTCTCGACAGGGGTCAATTCACCCCTCCACTTT. This gives the protein CASSFSTGVNSPLHF.

The V and J genes are TRBV4-2 and TRBJ2-2; 7 nucleotides match TRBD2. The CDR3 runs to 15 residues. Per germline, CDR1 LGHNA and CDR2 YNFKEQ. V gave up 4 bases and J gave up 10 bases; unmatched junction bases: 12. The CDR3 loop reads CASSLSPSGAKELFF. In nucleotides, the CDR3 is TGTGCCAGCAGCCTTTCGCCTAGCGGAGCGAAGGAGCTGTTTTTT.

The CDR3 region is CASRTGGSYNEQFF. CDR3 DNA: TGTGCCAGCAGGACAGGGGGATCCTACAATGAGCAGTTCTTC. The chain uses TRBV2 and TRBJ2-1, with 9 nucleotides matching TRBD1. Germline CDR1 and CDR2: SNHLY and FYNNEI. The V and J ends lost 6 bases and 1 base, in that order; junction bases with no gene match: 1. This CDR3 spans 14 amino acids.

Notes on this clone: Relative to the germline gene, one junction end is altered; a read error may explain this. V and J are TRBV7-7 and TRBJ2-5, with D perhaps assigned TRBD1 or TRBD2 (5 bases each). This CDR3 has 14 amino acids. Germline V CDR1 and CDR2: SSHAT, FNYEAQ (reference sequence). CDR3 region: CASSSGPREETQYF. Here the CDR3 DNA reads TGTGCTAGCAGCTCGGGACCCAGGGAAGAGACCCAGTACTTC. Supplemented by reference TRBV7-7 and TRBJ2-5, the full variable domain reads GAGVSQSPRYKVTKRGQDVTLRCDPISSHATLYWYQQALGQGPEFLTYFNYEAQPDKSGLPSDRFSAERPEGSISTLTIQRTEQRDSAMYRCASSSGPREETQYFGPGTRLLVL.